One sample yielded the 20 T cell receptor beta chains listed below, sequenced in a study of read filtering for tumor transcriptome and immune sequencing. This library used around 0.4 ug RNA and molecular barcoded adaptors spanning alpha/delta and beta/gamma chains. TCRdb itself ran the reads through MiXCR, one entry per CDR3 protein. The sample contains roughly 90,000 distinct CDR3 sequences, roughly 21% of which appear only once. Sequencing was done on a sample of a population of CD138-negative cells sorted from bone marrow. These receptors were obtained from a donor at least 40 years old with multiple myeloma.

The chain combines TRBV29-1 with TRBJ2-4; 7 nucleotides agree with TRBD2. This CDR3 comprises 15 residues. Per the germline V gene, CDR1 is SQVTM and CDR2 is ANQGSEA. The V segment lost 5 bases and the J segment 8 bases; nucleotides outside the gene matches: 15. CDR3 protein: CSVLTSRSASHIQYF. As DNA, the CDR3 is TGCAGCGTTCTGACTAGCCGCAGCGCGTCTCACATTCAGTACTTC.

This clonotype was seen many times. This chain joins TRBV7-9 and TRBJ2-1; TRBD1 agrees at 7 bases. Germline lookup yields CDR1 SEHNR and CDR2 FQNEAQ (reference sequence). J lost 8 bases, V lost 5 bases, and 12 bases had no gene match. The CDR3 length is 15 residues. CDR3 in amino acids: CASSPRQGRFDEQFF. As DNA, the CDR3 is TGTGCCAGCAGCCCACGACAGGGCCGATTCGATGAGCAGTTCTTC.

Comment on this clonotype: A clone one base away is much larger, so this may be a read error. J is TRBJ1-4 and V is TRBV29-1, with D perhaps TRBD1 (5 bases). Germline V gene data show CDR1 as SQVTM and CDR2 as ANQGSEA. The CDR3 totals 13 residues. CDR3 sequence reads: CSVSGTPGEKLLF. CDR3 sequence (DNA): TGCAGCGTCTCCGGGACCCCAGGAGAAAAACTGCTTTTT.

This clonotype was observed at least ten times. The chain couples TRBV10-3 to TRBJ2-2; D unclear. The V gene lost 2 bases and the J gene lost 4 bases, with 2 bases spanning the gap. Germline V lookup: CDR1 ENHRY, CDR2 SYGVKD. The CDR3 loop spans 12 amino acids. The CDR3 region has the DNA TGTGCCATCAGTGAGGTCACCGGGGAGCTGTTTTTT. Amino acid sequence: CAISEVTGELFF.

The chain employs TRBV28 and TRBJ1-5; D unresolved. Germline V lookup: CDR1 MDHEN, CDR2 SYDVKM. This CDR3 comprises 16 residues. The ends were cut back, 3 bases at V and 4 bases at J, with 16 bases in the middle. The CDR3 loop reads CASSFSSGSPNQPQHF. CDR3 in DNA: TGTGCCAGCAGTTTTTCGTCGGGGTCACCAAATCAGCCCCAGCATTTT.

This clonotype was counted many times. This chain links TRBV3-1 with TRBJ2-4, with 9 bases aligning to TRBD1. Germline CDR1 and CDR2: LGHDT and YNNKEL (reference sequence). The CDR3 is 14 amino acids. Trimming cost V 1 base and J 11 bases; bases outside gene matches: 6. The CDR3 sequence is CASSQAPGDRVQYF. The CDR3 DNA sequence: TGTGCCAGCAGCCAAGCCCCCGGGGACAGGGTTCAGTACTTC.

As to this clonotype: At one end the junction does not follow the germline gene, possibly because of a read error. J is TRBJ2-7 and V is TRBV19, with a weak D call TRBD1 (5 bases). CDR3 length: 11 amino acids. Germline CDR1 and CDR2: LNHDA and SQIVND (reference sequence). CDR3: CSSSQGVEQYF. The CDR3 bases are TGTTCCAGTAGCCAAGGGGTCGAGCAGTACTTC.

The table lists this clonotype with a few counts. One base away lies a much larger clone, so this may be a sequencing read error. Since the CDR3 does not end with the conserved phenylalanine or tryptophan, this likely comes from a read error. The chain recombines TRBV20-1 with TRBJ2-7; D is uncertain. CDR3 length equals 14 residues. V was pared by 4 bases and J by 0 bases, with 13 bases between. Germline V lookup: CDR1 DFQATT, CDR2 SNEGSKA (reference sequence). CDR3 sequence: CSAKHPRSSYEQYS. The CDR3 DNA is TGCAGTGCTAAACATCCAAGGAGCTCCTACGAGCAGTACTCC.

The J gene is TRBJ2-7, the V gene TRBV11-2; 7 bases map to TRBD2. This CDR3 is built from 13 residues. The trim removed 6 bases at V and 2 bases at J, leaving 4 bases unmatched. Germline-derived CDR1 and CDR2 are SGHAT and FQNNGV. The CDR3, as DNA: TGTGCCAGCAGGCCTGCGGGGGCCTACGAGCAGTACTTC. Translating gives CASRPAGAYEQYF.

On this clonotype: The junction departs from germline at one end; a sequencing error may be responsible. The chain joins TRBV2 to TRBJ2-1; possibly TRBD2 for D (7 bases). Germline V gene lookup returns CDR1 SNHLY and CDR2 FYNNEI. This CDR3 has 14 amino acids. CDR3 sequence: CAGRRGGSYNEQLF. The CDR3 DNA is TGTGCCGGCAGAAGGGGGGGCTCCTACAATGAGCAGCTCTTC.

This clonotype was found many times. The rearrangement joins TRBV28 to TRBJ2-3; no clear D. This CDR3 comprises 13 residues. Germline CDR1 is MDHEN and CDR2 is SYDVKM. V lost 2 bases, J lost 3 bases, and 6 bases lay in between. CDR3 sequence reads: CASSLDWTDTQYF. CDR3 in DNA: TGTGCCAGCAGTTTAGATTGGACAGATACGCAGTATTTT. The entire variable domain, with the rest obtained from reference TRBV28 and TRBJ2-3, is as follows: DVKVTQSSRYLVKRTGEKVFLECVQDMDHENMFWYRQDPGLGLRLIYFSYDVKMKEKGDIPEGYSVSREKKERFSLILESASTNQTSMYLCASSLDWTDTQYFGPGTRLTVL.

As to this clonotype: One end of the junction does not line up with germline, which may come from a read error. This rearrangement joins TRBV4-2 to TRBJ1-2, with D tentatively TRBD1 (6 bases). Germline V lookup: CDR1 LGHNA, CDR2 YNFKEQ. The CDR3 runs to 17 residues. The CDR3: CARSQDLRDTWGYGYTF. Written as DNA, the CDR3 is TGTGCCAGGAGCCAAGATCTTAGGGACACCTGGGGCTATGGCTACACCTTC.

Ten or more counts support this clonotype. The CDR3 coding sequence is TGTGCCTGGAAATCCAGCGGGGGCCCGAAGGTCGAGCAGTACTTC. Its protein is CAWKSSGGPKVEQYF. The rearrangement links TRBV30 to TRBJ2-7, with 8 bases lining up with TRBD2. The CDR3 has 15 amino acids. With 4 bases clipped from V and 6 bases from J, the junction kept 14 bases outside the gene matches. CDR1 is GTSNPN, CDR2 SVGIG, per germline (reference sequence).

There are many counts of this clonotype. The rearrangement joins TRBV2 to TRBJ2-3, with TRBD1 as a possible D gene (6 bases). Trimming shortened V by 5 bases and J by 1 base, and 13 bases separated the two germline ends. This CDR3 is 15 amino acids long. Germline values: CDR1 SNHLY, CDR2 FYNNEI. The CDR3 protein is CASSLQGIGTDTQYF. The CDR3 bases are TGTGCCAGCAGTCTCCAGGGGATAGGCACAGATACGCAGTATTTT.

In its sample, this clonotype was seen a few times. The chain has TRBV28 and TRBJ1-2; the D is unclear. V was clipped by 1 base and J by 3 bases, with 6 bases between them. Germline CDR1 MDHEN, CDR2 SYDVKM. The length of the CDR3 is 13 residues. The CDR3 nucleotides are TGTGCCAGCAGTTTATTATCCCACTATGGCTACACCTTC. Translated: CASSLLSHYGYTF.

This clonotype has ten or more counts. The chain combines TRBV7-3 with TRBJ2-3, with 12 positions matching TRBD2. Trimming removed 5 bases from V and 3 bases from J; junction bases left unmatched: 3. Germline CDR1 SGHTA, CDR2 FQGTGA. The CDR3 has 15 amino acids. The CDR3 loop reads CASSLAGGFTDTQYF. In DNA form, the CDR3 reads TGTGCCAGCAGCCTAGCGGGGGGGTTTACAGATACGCAGTATTTT.

Concerning this clonotype itself: One end of the junction is discordant with germline, which a read error may explain. The rearrangement uses TRBV7-9 and TRBJ1-3; weak D call: TRBD1 (6 bases). Looked up from germline, CDR1 is SEHNR and CDR2 is FQNEAQ (reference sequence). This CDR3 spans 11 amino acids. The CDR3 DNA reads TGTGCCAGCAGCCCCGGGGGGCCCCGTGATTTT. Amino acid sequence: CASSPGGPRDF. Based on the CDR3 plus reference TRBV7-9 and TRBJ1-3, the full variable domain is DTGVSQNPRHKITKRGQNVTFRCDPISEHNRLYWYRQTLGQGPEFLTYFQNEAQLEKSRLLSDRFSAERPKGSFSTLEIQRTEQGDSAMYLCASSPGGPRDFGEGSWLTVV.

J is TRBJ2-3 and V is TRBV20-1; no clear D gene. Trimming cost V 3 bases and J 1 base, with 8 bases left between them. CDR1 is DFQATT, CDR2 SNEGSKA, per germline (reference sequence). The CDR3 has 13 amino acids. CDR3 in amino acids: CSARYGGTDTQYF. For the CDR3, the DNA is TGCAGTGCTAGGTATGGGGGCACAGATACGCAGTATTTT.

The table lists this clonotype with a few counts. This chain links TRBV29-1 with TRBJ2-5; possibly TRBD1 for D (6 bases). This CDR3 has 14 amino acids. V was clipped by 6 bases and J by 5 bases, with 19 bases between them. Looked up from germline, CDR1 is SQVTM and CDR2 is ANQGSEA. The CDR3 protein is CSVTKTGLMETQYF. The CDR3 DNA reads as TGCAGCGTGACGAAGACAGGTTTGATGGAGACCCAGTACTTC.

This clonotype was recorded many times. The chain links TRBV20-1 to TRBJ2-5; D is uncertain. From germline, CDR1 is DFQATT and CDR2 SNEGSKA (reference sequence). The CDR3 covers 14 residues. Trimming pared 0 bases from V and 5 bases from J, leaving 13 bases between. CDR3 residues: CSARDPGYGETQYF. The CDR3 bases are TGCAGTGCTAGAGATCCGGGCTATGGTGAGACCCAGTACTTC.